The entry below describes one T cell receptor (beta chain). These data are taken from a study of blood T cell repertoires in COVID-19. In the study overall: Material from acute and convalescent COVID-19 was sourced from the United States, Italy and Spain.

Authors' analysis steps: For nucleated cells, counts were estimated from reference gene primer amplification. This table comes from immunoSEQ multiplex PCR, and its TCRdb copy is limited to in-frame clones, with some not included. V and J calls and clone size come straight from that table; D and trimming were deduced from the DNA. The table shows roughly 120,000 clones, with around 85% occurring only once. The germline V and J ends were trimmed by 2 bases and 5 bases, with 15 bases remaining between them. CDR1 is MNHNY and CDR2 is SVGAGI in the germline V gene (reference sequence). The CDR3 totals 15 residues.

The chain has TRBV6-6 and TRBJ1-2; possibly TRBD1 for D (5 bases). The TCR was taken from a woman in her fifties or sixties with COVID-19, enrolled during active disease. The sequenced material came from peripheral blood. Here the CDR3 DNA reads TGTGCCAGCAGTTACCGGTGGGGGGTCGGGTATGGCTACACCTTC. It yields the protein CASSYRWGVGYGYTF.